The present TCR beta chain was sequenced within a study of PD-1 blockade in classical Hodgkin lymphoma. Only in-frame clones appear in the TCRdb table, and some are missing; sequencing was by immunoSEQ multiplex PCR. The repertoire includes roughly 100,000 clones, 78% of them detected once, and 9.4% sits in the top ten. Germline V gene data show CDR1 as LNHDA and CDR2 as SQIVND (reference sequence). V shed 7 bases and J shed 1 base, with 9 bases lying between them. This CDR3 region has 13 residues. Time point indicated: cycle 4 day 1 (C4D1), after more than five weeks of nivolumab. Relapse was seen in all patients after autologous stem cell transplantation, and brentuximab vedotin exposure was variable.

The TCR originated in a human donor with classical Hodgkin lymphoma. Material: peripheral blood mononuclear cells (PBMCs), obtained before the fourth cycle of nivolumab. The rearrangement uses TRBV19 and TRBJ2-3; no reliable D call. Written as DNA, the CDR3 is TGTGCCAGTACTTCCCGGGGCACAGATACGCAGTATTTT. It codes for CASTSRGTDTQYF.